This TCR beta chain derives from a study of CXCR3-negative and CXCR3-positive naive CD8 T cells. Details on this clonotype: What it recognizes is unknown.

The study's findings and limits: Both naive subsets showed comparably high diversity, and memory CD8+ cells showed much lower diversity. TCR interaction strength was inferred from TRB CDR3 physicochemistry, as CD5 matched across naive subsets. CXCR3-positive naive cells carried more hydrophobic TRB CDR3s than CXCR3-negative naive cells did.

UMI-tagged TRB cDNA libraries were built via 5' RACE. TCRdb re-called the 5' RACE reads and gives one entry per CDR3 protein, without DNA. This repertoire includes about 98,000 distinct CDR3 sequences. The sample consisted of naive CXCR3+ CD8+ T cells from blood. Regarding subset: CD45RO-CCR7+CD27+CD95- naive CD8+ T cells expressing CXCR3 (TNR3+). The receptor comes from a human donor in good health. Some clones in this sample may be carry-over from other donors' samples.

The chain's CDR3 is CASSLDRGIGHEQYF. V gene TRBV5-5 combines with J gene TRBJ2-7. CDR3 length: 15 amino acids. Germline values: CDR1 SGHKS, CDR2 YYEKEE (reference sequence).